The 24 T cell receptor beta chains reported below all come from one sample, sequenced in a study of blood T cell repertoires in COVID-19. TCRdb's table, derived via immunoSEQ multiplex PCR, lists solely in-frame clones and lacks some. The data contain fewer than 350,000 clones, nearly 90% of them singletons. Input material: peripheral blood. These receptor sequences come from a man aged 18 to 29 with active or convalescent COVID-19.

The chain carries TRBV5-4 and TRBJ1-3; D is perhaps TRBD1 (6 bases). CDR3 length: 13 amino acids. The germline V gene encodes CDR1 SGHNT and CDR2 YYREEE (reference sequence). Trimming stripped 4 bases from V and 4 bases from J, with 9 bases between. The CDR3 coding sequence is TGTGCCAGCAGCCCGACAGGAGGAAACACCATATATTTT. Protein sequence: CASSPTGGNTIYF.

The rearrangement joins TRBV7-6 to TRBJ1-2; 8 bases map to TRBD1. V lost 5 bases, J lost 0 bases, and 8 bases stayed unmatched. Germline V gene sequence: CDR1 SGHVS, CDR2 FNYEAQ. This CDR3 comprises 16 residues. The CDR3 bases are TGTGCCAGCAGCCCGCGGTACAGGGGGTCTAACTATGGCTACACCTTC. Its protein is CASSPRYRGSNYGYTF.

This clone was observed a single time. The chain joins TRBV19 to TRBJ2-7; 10 nucleotides agree with TRBD2. Germline V gene data show CDR1 as LNHDA and CDR2 as SQIVND (reference sequence). CDR3 length equals 16 residues. Germline trimming cut 3 bases from V and 6 bases from J; bases unmatched to any gene: 11. CDR3 nucleotide sequence: TGTGCCAGTAGTATGGATAGCGGGGGGCACTACGGCGAGCAGTACTTC. The encoded protein is CASSMDSGGHYGEQYF.

The chain uses TRBV19 and TRBJ1-5, with D perhaps matching TRBD1 (5 bases). V dropped 3 bases and J dropped 5 bases, with 11 bases sitting between them. This CDR3 region has 14 residues. Germline V lookup: CDR1 LNHDA, CDR2 SQIVND (reference sequence). The CDR3 spells CASSMWGLDQPQHF. CDR3 bases: TGTGCCAGTAGTATGTGGGGACTGGATCAGCCCCAGCATTTT.

The rearrangement uses TRBV7-6 and TRBJ1-2; TRBD1 agrees at 8 bases. The ends lost 4 bases at V and 4 bases at J; junction bases unmatched: 5. CDR3 size: 14 residues. Germline V gives CDR1 SGHVS, CDR2 FNYEAQ. CDR3 DNA sequence: TGTGCCAGCAGCTCAGGGGGCGAACTCTATGGCTACACCTTC. This encodes CASSSGGELYGYTF. Variable domain in full (rest from reference TRBV7-6 and TRBJ1-2): GAGVSQSPRYKVTKRGQDVALRCDPISGHVSLYWYRQALGQGPEFLTYFNYEAQQDKSGLPNDRFSAERPEGSISTLTIQRTEQRDSAMYRCASSSGGELYGYTFGSGTRLTVV.

The rearrangement joins TRBV7-9 to TRBJ1-1, with D hard to call. CDR3 size: 16 residues. V was trimmed by 5 bases and J by 0 bases, leaving 16 bases between them. CDR1 is SEHNR and CDR2 is FQNEAQ in the germline V gene (reference sequence). DNA for the CDR3: TGTGCCAGCAGCCCGGCTGTCGGCAGGATGAACACTGAAGCTTTCTTT. Its translation: CASSPAVGRMNTEAFF.

The rearrangement links TRBV27 to TRBJ1-5, with D tentatively TRBD1 (5 bases). This CDR3 spans 13 amino acids. From germline, CDR1 is MNHEY and CDR2 SMNVEV (reference sequence). Trimming pared 6 bases from V and 7 bases from J, leaving 13 bases between. The CDR3, as DNA: TGTGCCAGCAGCCTTGGGGGGTGGCAGCCCCAGCATTTT. It encodes CASSLGGWQPQHF.

The chain recombines TRBV7-3 with TRBJ1-6, with TRBD1 as a possible D gene (6 bases). The V gene's germline CDR1 is SGHTA and CDR2 FQGTGA. Trimming stripped 1 base from V and 7 bases from J, with 20 bases between. The CDR3 is 18 amino acids. DNA of the CDR3: TGTGCCAGCAGCTTAAAAGGACGGTCGGACAGAGGGAATTCACCCCTCCACTTT. Amino acid sequence: CASSLKGRSDRGNSPLHF.

The table lists this clone with a few counts. J is TRBJ1-3 and V is TRBV15; D ambiguous. Looked up from germline, CDR1 is LNHNV and CDR2 is YYDKDF (reference sequence). This CDR3 has 16 residues. The V gene lost 0 bases and the J gene lost 1 base, with 10 bases spanning the gap. Here the CDR3 reads CATSRDREVSGNTIYF. CDR3 bases: TGTGCCACCAGCAGAGATCGGGAGGTTTCTGGAAACACCATATATTTT. Full variable domain (rest looked up from reference TRBV15 and TRBJ1-3): DAMVIQNPRYQVTQFGKPVTLSCSQTLNHNVMYWYQQKSSQAPKLLFHYYDKDFNNEADTPDNFQSRRPNTSFCFLDIRSPGLGDTAMYLCATSRDREVSGNTIYFGEGSWLTVV.

The J gene is TRBJ1-4, the V gene TRBV7-2; D perhaps matches TRBD1 (5 bases). The CDR3 sequence is 15 residues long. Germline V gene data show CDR1 as SGHTA and CDR2 as FQGNSA. V was cut by 0 bases and J by 7 bases, with 12 bases left in between. In nucleotides, the CDR3 is TGTGCCAGCAGCTTAGCCAGGGAGGGTGTTGAAAAACTGTTTTTT. Protein product: CASSLAREGVEKLFF. The whole variable domain, filled in from reference TRBV7-2 and TRBJ1-4, reads GAGVSQSPSNKVTEKGKDVELRCDPISGHTALYWYRQSLGQGLEFLIYFQGNSAPDKSGLPSDRFSAERTGGSVSTLTIQRTQQEDSAVYLCASSLAREGVEKLFFGSGTQLSVL.

This chain connects TRBV3-1 (or the pseudogene TRBV3-2) to TRBJ2-3; a possible D gene is TRBD2 (5 bases). Germline loops: CDR1 LGHDT, CDR2 YNNKEL (reference sequence). V lost 1 base to trimming and J lost 5 bases, with 13 bases between them. CDR3 length: 15 amino acids. The DNA of the CDR3 is TGTGCCAGCAGCCAAGGAGGGTCCGCGGGAGATACGCAGTATTTT. It translates to CASSQGGSAGDTQYF.

The chain has TRBV18 and TRBJ2-3; possibly TRBD2 for D (5 bases). The germline gives CDR1 KGHSH, CDR2 LQKENI. The CDR3 extends over 13 amino acids. The germline V and J ends were trimmed by 1 base and 5 bases, with 7 bases remaining between them. Here the CDR3 DNA reads TGTGCCAGCTCACCACGAGGAGGAGATACGCAGTATTTT. Protein: CASSPRGGDTQYF. The full variable domain, its missing parts supplied by reference TRBV18 and TRBJ2-3, is NAGVMQNPRHLVRRRGQEARLRCSPMKGHSHVYWYRQLPEEGLKFMVYLQKENIIDESGMPKERFSAEFPKEGPSILRIQQVVRGDSAAYFCASSPRGGDTQYFGPGTRLTVL.

The chain carries TRBV4-1 and TRBJ2-3, with TRBD2 matching over 10 bases. The CDR3 has 15 amino acids. V gave up 5 bases and J gave up 4 bases; unmatched junction bases: 6. Germline CDR1 is MGHRA and CDR2 is YSYEKL. The CDR3 bases are TGCGCCAGCAGCGCACAGCGGGGGGGCCCAGATACGCAGTATTTT. Translating gives CASSAQRGGPDTQYF.

The V and J genes are TRBV2 and TRBJ1-1, with D perhaps TRBD1 (6 bases). The CDR3 is 15 amino acids. V was trimmed by 6 bases and J by 4 bases, leaving 18 bases between them. Per the germline V gene, CDR1 is SNHLY and CDR2 is FYNNEI. CDR3 amino acids: CASSRRPGEGTEAFF. The CDR3 region has the DNA TGTGCCAGCAGCCGAAGGCCAGGGGAGGGCACTGAAGCTTTCTTT.

The chain employs TRBV19 and TRBJ1-5; 7 bases agree with TRBD1. Germline assignment: CDR1 LNHDA and CDR2 SQIVND (reference sequence). The CDR3 has 14 residues. Unmatched junction bases numbered 7, after V lost 6 bases and J lost 5 bases. The DNA of the CDR3 is TGTGCCAGTAGCTACACAGGGGCCCATCAGCCCCAGCATTTT. Translated: CASSYTGAHQPQHF.

This clone occurred once. The rearrangement uses TRBV25-1 and TRBJ1-3, with D tentatively TRBD1 (5 bases). This CDR3 region has 16 residues. CDR1 and CDR2 from the germline V gene are MGHDK and SYGVNS. V dropped 3 bases and J dropped 4 bases, with 16 bases sitting between them. Here the CDR3 DNA reads TGTGCCAGCAGTGATCAGACAGTTCCCAGAGGAAACACCATATATTTT. Translating it yields CASSDQTVPRGNTIYF.

The rearrangement joins TRBV19 to TRBJ1-3; D is unresolved. V was trimmed by 6 bases and J by 4 bases, leaving 13 bases between them. The CDR3 totals 14 residues. Germline V CDR1 and CDR2: LNHDA, SQIVND (reference sequence). CDR3 coding DNA: TGTGCCAGTAGATGGAGGGAGAGAGGAAACACCATATATTTT. Amino acid sequence: CASRWRERGNTIYF. Supplemented by reference TRBV19 and TRBJ1-3, the full variable domain reads DGGITQSPKYLFRKEGQNVTLSCEQNLNHDAMYWYRQDPGQGLRLIYYSQIVNDFQKGDIAEGYSVSREKKESFPLTVTSAQKNPTAFYLCASRWRERGNTIYFGEGSWLTVV.

The CDR3 sequence is CASRITGGPYEQYF. CDR3 DNA: TGTGCCAGCAGAATCACAGGCGGCCCCTACGAGCAGTACTTC. The chain employs TRBV5-4 and TRBJ2-7, with D possibly being TRBD1 (5 bases). The germline V gene encodes CDR1 SGHNT and CDR2 YYREEE (reference sequence). Deletions cut 5 bases from V and 2 bases from J, with 14 bases between. The CDR3 sequence is 14 residues long.

This chain connects TRBV6-5 to TRBJ2-3; unclear D gene. CDR3 length: 13 amino acids. Trimming stripped 6 bases from V and 8 bases from J, with 15 bases between. CDR1 and CDR2 (germline): MNHEY, SVGAGI. CDR3 protein: CASSLSSPGTQYF. CDR3 sequence (DNA): TGTGCCAGCAGCCTTAGCTCTCCGGGTACGCAGTATTTT.

The chain carries TRBV5-4 and TRBJ2-4, with D perhaps matching TRBD2 (5 bases). Germline CDR1 is SGHNT and CDR2 is YYREEE (reference sequence). This CDR3 has 18 amino acids. V was trimmed by 1 base and J by 0 bases, leaving 17 bases between them. CDR3 in DNA: TGTGCCAGCAGCTTGTCTAGCACTCGGACGGTAGCCAAAAACATTCAGTACTTC. It is translated as CASSLSSTRTVAKNIQYF.

The V call is TRBV5-5, the J call TRBJ1-2; 8 nucleotides align to TRBD1. The CDR3 spans 16 residues. Germline CDR1 is SGHKS and CDR2 is YYEKEE (reference sequence). Trimming removed 2 bases from V and 1 base from J; junction bases left unmatched: 7. The CDR3 here is CASSFRAGGINYGYTF. The CDR3 DNA is TGTGCCAGCAGCTTTCGGGCAGGGGGCATTAACTATGGCTACACCTTC.

This rearrangement joins TRBV19 to TRBJ2-1; the match to TRBD2 covers 7 bases. V shed 4 bases and J 0 bases; nucleotides not matched to a gene: 12. CDR1 is LNHDA and CDR2 is SQIVND in the germline V gene (reference sequence). The CDR3 consists of 18 residues. CDR3 coding DNA: TGTGCCAGTAGTACTAGCGGCCCGACTCGGAGCTCCTACAATGAGCAGTTCTTC. Its protein is CASSTSGPTRSSYNEQFF.

In this sample, this clone turned up a few times. The chain couples TRBV7-9 to TRBJ1-6; 7 nucleotides match TRBD1. In germline, CDR1 is SEHNR, CDR2 FQNEAQ (reference sequence). J gave up 8 bases and V 6 bases, and 16 bases lay outside the gene matches. CDR3 length: 17 residues. This CDR3 is CASRHTGVADIYSPLHF. The CDR3 coding sequence is TGTGCCAGCAGGCATACAGGGGTGGCAGACATTTATTCACCCCTCCACTTT.

The genes are TRBV10-3 and TRBJ1-3, with 7 bases identical to TRBD1. The CDR3 has 14 residues. V dropped 8 bases and J dropped 1; count of bases not matched to a gene: 5. CDR1 and CDR2 (germline): ENHRY, SYGVKD. This CDR3 is CAILPDRSGNTIYF. CDR3 nucleotides: TGTGCCATCCTACCGGACAGGTCTGGAAACACCATATATTTT.